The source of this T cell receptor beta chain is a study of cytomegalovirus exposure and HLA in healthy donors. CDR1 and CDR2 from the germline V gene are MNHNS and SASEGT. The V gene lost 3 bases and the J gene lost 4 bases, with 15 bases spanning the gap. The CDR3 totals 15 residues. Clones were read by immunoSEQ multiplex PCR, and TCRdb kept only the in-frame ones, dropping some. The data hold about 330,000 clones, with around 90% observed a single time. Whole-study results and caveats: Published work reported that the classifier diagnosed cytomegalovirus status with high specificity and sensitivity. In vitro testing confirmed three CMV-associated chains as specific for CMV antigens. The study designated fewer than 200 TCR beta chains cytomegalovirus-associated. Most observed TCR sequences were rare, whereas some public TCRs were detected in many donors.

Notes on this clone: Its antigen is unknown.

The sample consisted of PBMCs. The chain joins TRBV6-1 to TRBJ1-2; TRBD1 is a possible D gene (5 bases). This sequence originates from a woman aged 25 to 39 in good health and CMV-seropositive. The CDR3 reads CASSDGTFNLYGYTF. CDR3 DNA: TGTGCCAGCAGTGACGGGACCTTTAATCTCTATGGCTACACCTTC.